This T cell receptor (beta chain) came from a study of tumor T cells in aggressive B-cell lymphoma. Sequencing was performed with immunoSEQ multiplex PCR; in TCRdb, only in-frame clones are kept and a portion is missing. The profile shows fewer than 7,000 clones, about 90% of them singletons. This clone occurred a few times. The sample comprised tumor tissue. The TCR comes from an adult with diffuse large B cell lymphoma.

The DNA for the CDR3 is TGTGCCAGCTCACAGGAGTCCGTAGATGGCTACACCTTC. This encodes CASSQESVDGYTF. This chain connects TRBV18 to TRBJ1-2; D ambiguous. V dropped 4 bases and J dropped 6 bases, with 12 bases sitting between them. The CDR3 has 13 amino acids. Germline CDR1 is KGHSH and CDR2 is LQKENI.